This T cell receptor (beta chain) comes out of a study of technical replicates of blood from several donors. Deletions cut 8 bases from V and 3 bases from J, with 14 bases between. This CDR3 is 13 amino acids long. The germline CDR1 and CDR2 sequences are SNHLY and FYNNEI. The table came from immunoSEQ multiplex PCR; TCRdb's copy has only in-frame clones and leaves some out. The sample yields about 83,000 clones, approximately 90% seen once. This receptor was obtained from a human donor in good health. V usage is TRBV2 and J usage is TRBJ2-7; possible D gene TRBD2, 6 bases. Sequences were obtained from T cells isolated from PBMCs. CDR3 protein: CASGTGLRYEQYF. As DNA, the CDR3 is TGTGCCAGCGGTACGGGACTCCGCTACGAGCAGTACTTC.